This TCR beta chain emerged from a study of shared clonotypes between healthy human individuals. General observations from the study: Sampling included only blood; tissue repertoires likely differ. Among donors, sharing of clonotypes was expected to be affected by sequencing depth.

Genomic DNA per cell subset filled all wells of several immunoSEQ plates. Only in-frame clones appear in the TCRdb table, and some are missing; sequencing was by immunoSEQ multiplex PCR. The table shows about 510,000 clones, with about 79% occurring only once. A remark on this clone: What it binds is unknown.

The study drew its donors from healthy HIV-negative adults without recent acute infections or vaccinations. The CDR3 length is 16 residues. J was trimmed by 4 bases and V by 2 bases; bases with no gene match: 11. Germline loops: CDR1 MNHEY, CDR2 SVGAGI. The material sequenced was PBMCs. The chain combines TRBV6-5 with TRBJ2-7; 7 nucleotides line up with TRBD2. The source of this sequence is a woman in her forties in good health. Some clones in this sample may be carry-over from other donors' samples. This CDR3 reads CASSYIQGGWGYEQYF. The CDR3 DNA follows: TGTGCCAGCAGTTACATCCAGGGAGGGTGGGGGTACGAGCAGTACTTC.